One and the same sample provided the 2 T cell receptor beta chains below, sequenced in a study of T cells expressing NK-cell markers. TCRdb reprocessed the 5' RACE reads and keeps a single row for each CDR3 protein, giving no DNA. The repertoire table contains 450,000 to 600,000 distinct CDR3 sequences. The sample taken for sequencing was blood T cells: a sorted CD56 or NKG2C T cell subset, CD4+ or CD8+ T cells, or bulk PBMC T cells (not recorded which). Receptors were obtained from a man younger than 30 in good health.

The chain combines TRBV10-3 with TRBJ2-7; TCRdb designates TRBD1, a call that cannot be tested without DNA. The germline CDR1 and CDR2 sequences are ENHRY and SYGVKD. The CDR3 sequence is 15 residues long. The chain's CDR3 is CAISERAEGVYEQYF.

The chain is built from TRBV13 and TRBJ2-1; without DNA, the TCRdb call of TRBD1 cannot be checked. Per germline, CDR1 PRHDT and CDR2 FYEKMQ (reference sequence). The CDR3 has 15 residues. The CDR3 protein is CASSLEQDPGNEQFF.